These 27 T cell receptor beta chains were sequenced from one sample in a study of T cell responses to AZD1222 COVID-19 vaccine. The method was immunoSEQ multiplex PCR; TCRdb's version includes in-frame clones alone and lacks a portion of them. In the table there are 100,000 to 150,000 clones, about 89% of which are singletons. The input for sequencing was peripheral blood, taken on day 0 of AZD1222 vaccination. These receptors were collected from an adult in good health.

The J gene is TRBJ1-6, the V gene TRBV30; the D gene is possibly TRBD1 (6 bases). Looked up from germline, CDR1 is GTSNPN and CDR2 is SVGIG (reference sequence). The CDR3 is made up of 17 amino acids. The V and J ends lost 3 bases and 0 bases respectively, with 15 bases between them. The CDR3 DNA is TGTGCCTGGAGAGGGGACACAAAGAGCTCCTATAATTCACCCCTCCACTTT. Translation: CAWRGDTKSSYNSPLHF.

This clone was picked up one time. The V and J genes are TRBV18 and TRBJ1-4; D is uncertain. The V end lost 2 bases, the J end lost 2 bases, and 0 bases lay between the germline ends. Germline V gene sequence: CDR1 KGHSH, CDR2 LQKENI. The CDR3 consists of 12 residues. The chain's CDR3 is CASSPTNEKLFF. The CDR3, as DNA: TGTGCCAGCTCACCAACTAATGAAAAACTGTTTTTT. Full variable domain (rest looked up from reference TRBV18 and TRBJ1-4): NAGVMQNPRHLVRRRGQEARLRCSPMKGHSHVYWYRQLPEEGLKFMVYLQKENIIDESGMPKERFSAEFPKEGPSILRIQQVVRGDSAAYFCASSPTNEKLFFGSGTQLSVL.

This clone has just one count. The V call is TRBV4-3, the J call TRBJ1-4, with 7 bases aligning to TRBD1. This CDR3 is 15 amino acids long. The germline V gene has CDR1 LGHNA and CDR2 YSLEER. Trimming at V came to 1 base and at J to 4 bases, leaving 3 bases not matched to a gene. This CDR3 reads CASSQGQGNNEKLFF. The CDR3 nucleotides are TGCGCCAGCAGCCAAGGACAGGGTAATAATGAAAAACTGTTTTTT.

For this clone: The sample holds other DNA sequences that translate to the same CDR3. The V call is TRBV9, the J call TRBJ2-7; D call uncertain. Germline CDR1 is SGDLS and CDR2 is YYNGEE. Trimming removed 0 bases from V and 3 bases from J, with 10 bases in between. The CDR3 has 14 amino acids. The CDR3 protein is CASSVGPGGYEQYF. In DNA form, the CDR3 reads TGTGCCAGCAGCGTAGGACCGGGTGGCTACGAGCAGTACTTC.

The V call is TRBV25-1, the J call TRBJ2-1; 7 positions agree with TRBD1. This CDR3 has 13 amino acids. CDR1 and CDR2 (germline): MGHDK, SYGVNS. V lost 7 bases to trimming and J lost 9 bases; unmatched junction nucleotides: 9. CDR3 coding DNA: TGTGCCAGCACCGAACAGGGGAACGGTGAGCAGTTCTTC. Translated: CASTEQGNGEQFF.

The gene calls are TRBV3-1 (or the pseudogene TRBV3-2) and TRBJ2-2; D not resolved. V was cut by 0 bases and J by 0 bases, with 14 bases left in between. The CDR3 loop spans 18 amino acids. Germline V gene lookup returns CDR1 LGHDT and CDR2 YNNKEL (reference sequence). The CDR3 coding sequence is TGTGCCAGCAGCCAAGAACCCCCAGCTACAGCGAACACCGGGGAGCTGTTTTTT. Translated, it gives CASSQEPPATANTGELFF.

This chain joins TRBV6-5 and TRBJ2-1; D is uncertain. The germline V gene encodes CDR1 MNHEY and CDR2 SVGAGI. Trimming shortened V by 10 bases and J by 2 bases, and 15 bases separated the two germline ends. The CDR3 extends over 14 amino acids. CDR3 protein: CATCPGAPYNEQFF. CDR3 coding DNA: TGTGCCACCTGTCCTGGCGCCCCCTACAATGAGCAGTTCTTC.

The rearrangement uses TRBV27 and TRBJ2-2; 11 bases fit TRBD2. CDR1 and CDR2 (germline): MNHEY, SMNVEV (reference sequence). Trimming took 6 bases from V and 4 from J; bases not matched to a gene: 4. The CDR3 totals 15 residues. The CDR3 protein is CASRLAGGGTGELFF. CDR3 coding DNA: TGTGCCAGCAGGCTAGCGGGAGGAGGCACCGGGGAGCTGTTTTTT.

The chain couples TRBV19 to TRBJ1-5, with TRBD1 matching over 11 bases. The CDR3 loop spans 18 amino acids. Germline V gives CDR1 LNHDA, CDR2 SQIVND (reference sequence). V shed 3 bases and J 3 bases; nucleotides not matched to a gene: 10. CDR3 protein: CASSMGTDRGLDNQPQHF. CDR3 DNA sequence: TGTGCCAGTAGTATGGGGACGGACAGGGGGCTGGACAATCAGCCCCAGCATTTT.

The chain is built from TRBV12-3 or TRBV12-4 and TRBJ1-4; tentative D call: TRBD1 (6 bases). The V end lost 6 bases, the J end lost 5 bases, and 10 bases lay between the germline ends. This CDR3 region has 13 residues. This chain's CDR3 is CASRDSWNEKLFF. The CDR3 nucleotides read TGTGCCAGCAGGGACAGTTGGAATGAAAAACTGTTTTTT.

This rearrangement joins TRBV3-1 (or the pseudogene TRBV3-2) to TRBJ2-7; 11 bases line up with TRBD2. This CDR3 is built from 16 residues. V lost 4 bases and J lost 4; bases outside the gene matches: 9. Germline CDR1 is LGHDT and CDR2 is YNNKEL (reference sequence). CDR3 DNA sequence: TGTGCCAGCAGCCGGTATAGCGGGAGGGCCGGTTACGAGCAGTACTTC. Residues: CASSRYSGRAGYEQYF.

The chain couples TRBV7-2 to TRBJ2-7; D unresolved. There are 13 residues in the CDR3. Trimming stripped 1 base from V and 7 bases from J, with 11 bases between. Germline V gives CDR1 SGHTA, CDR2 FQGNSA. CDR3 in DNA: TGTGCCAGCAGCTTAGAAGTGGCGAGGGAGCAGTACTTC. Translated, it gives CASSLEVAREQYF.

In its sample, this clone was seen once. The V and J genes are TRBV7-2 and TRBJ1-2, with 7 bases matching TRBD1. CDR1 is SGHTA and CDR2 is FQGNSA in the germline V gene. V was clipped by 3 bases and J by 3 bases; unmatched bases: 4. The CDR3 consists of 14 residues. The CDR3 nucleotides are TGTGCCAGCAGCTTCTGGACAGGTGACTATGGCTACACCTTC. It yields the protein CASSFWTGDYGYTF.

The rearrangement links TRBV6-6 to TRBJ1-6, with D possibly being TRBD1 (5 bases). Germline CDR1 reads MNHNY; CDR2 reads SVGAGI (reference sequence). This CDR3 spans 17 amino acids. Trimming removed 5 bases from V and 10 bases from J, with 24 bases in between. The CDR3 loop is CASSPNPGGTEESPLHF. The CDR3 DNA follows: TGTGCCAGCAGTCCAAACCCGGGAGGGACCGAAGAATCACCCCTCCACTTT.

CDR3 sequence reads: CAWGYRGEQYF. The CDR3 nucleotides read TGTGCCTGGGGTTACAGGGGCGAGCAGTACTTC. This rearrangement joins TRBV30 to TRBJ2-7; 7 bases align to TRBD1. The CDR3 extends over 11 amino acids. Looked up from germline, CDR1 is GTSNPN and CDR2 is SVGIG (reference sequence). The junction had 4 bases not matched to a gene; V was cut back by 5 bases and J by 6 bases.

V is TRBV2 and J is TRBJ2-7, with TRBD1 matching 9 bases. V lost 4 bases to trimming and J lost 5 bases; unmatched junction nucleotides: 3. CDR3 length equals 13 residues. Per the germline V gene, CDR1 is SNHLY and CDR2 is FYNNEI. The CDR3 region has the DNA TGTGCCAGCAGTGGACAGGGGGGCCACGAGCAGTACTTC. Amino acid sequence: CASSGQGGHEQYF.

This chain joins TRBV13 and TRBJ1-3, with 7 nucleotides matching TRBD1. The J segment lost 4 bases and the V segment lost 0 bases, leaving 9 bases of the junction unmatched. The length of the CDR3 is 17 residues. The germline V gene encodes CDR1 PRHDT and CDR2 FYEKMQ (reference sequence). This CDR3 is CASSLGLGGTAGNTIYF. In DNA, the CDR3 is TGTGCCAGCAGCTTAGGCTTGGGTGGGACAGCCGGAAACACCATATATTTT. Using reference TRBV13 and TRBJ1-3 for the parts outside the CDR3, the full variable domain is AAGVIQSPRHLIKEKRETATLKCYPIPRHDTVYWYQQGPGQDPQFLISFYEKMQSDKGSIPDRFSAQQFSDYHSELNMSSLELGDSALYFCASSLGLGGTAGNTIYFGEGSWLTVV.

The V call is TRBV20-1, the J call TRBJ2-1, with D possibly called TRBD1 or TRBD2 (5 bases each). The germline V and J ends were trimmed by 3 bases and 5 bases, with 14 bases remaining between them. The CDR3 sequence is 14 residues long. Germline CDR1 is DFQATT and CDR2 is SNEGSKA (reference sequence). The CDR3 DNA sequence: TGCAGTGCTAGTCGGTGGGGGACCAACAATGAGCAGTTCTTC. As protein: CSASRWGTNNEQFF.

V and J are TRBV10-2 and TRBJ2-3, with 10 bases identical to TRBD2. Trimming took 4 bases from V and 3 from J; bases not matched to a gene: 4. Looked up from germline, CDR1 is WSHSY and CDR2 is SAAADI. CDR3 length equals 15 residues. The CDR3 here is CASSVSSGGTDTQYF. The CDR3 nucleotides read TGCGCCAGCAGTGTTTCTAGCGGGGGTACAGATACGCAGTATTTT.

The rearrangement joins TRBV29-1 to TRBJ1-5; D is perhaps TRBD1 (6 bases). CDR1 is SQVTM, CDR2 ANQGSEA, per germline. This CDR3 has 14 residues. V gave up 7 bases and J gave up 5 bases, with 18 bases separating them. The CDR3 nucleotides read TGCAGCGCACGCGCAGGGGCTGCAGATCAGCCCCAGCATTTT. It is translated as CSARAGAADQPQHF. The complete variable domain, with remaining parts taken from reference TRBV29-1 and TRBJ1-5, reads SAVISQKPSRDICQRGTSLTIQCQVDSQVTMMFWYRQQPGQSLTLIATANQGSEATYESGFVIDKFPISRPNLTFSTLTVSNMSPEDSSIYLCSARAGAADQPQHFGDGTRLSIL.

The chain is built from TRBV30 and TRBJ1-2; D remains ambiguous. The CDR3 covers 11 residues. The ends were cut back, 0 bases at V and 5 bases at J, with 4 bases in the middle. Germline-derived CDR1 and CDR2 are GTSNPN and SVGIG (reference sequence). The CDR3 DNA reads as TGTGCCTGGAGTGTGGTTTATGGCTACACCTTC. This encodes CAWSVVYGYTF.

This clone appeared a single time. V and J are TRBV9 and TRBJ2-2; D is undetermined. Germline CDR1 SGDLS, CDR2 YYNGEE. V shed 2 bases and J shed 12 bases, with 14 bases lying between them. The CDR3 has 13 residues. The CDR3 nucleotides are TGTGCCAGCAGCGTCGTCCCGCCAGCCCAGCTGTTTTTT. It encodes CASSVVPPAQLFF. Using reference TRBV9 and TRBJ2-2 for the parts outside the CDR3, the full variable domain is DSGVTQTPKHLITATGQRVTLRCSPRSGDLSVYWYQQSLDQGLQFLIQYYNGEERAKGNILERFSAQQFPDLHSELNLSSLELGDSALYFCASSVVPPAQLFFGEGSRLTVL.

In this sample, this clone turned up once. V usage is TRBV27 and J usage is TRBJ2-7; possible D gene TRBD1, 6 bases. In germline, CDR1 is MNHEY, CDR2 SMNVEV (reference sequence). CDR3 length: 11 amino acids. V was pared by 4 bases and J by 10 bases, with 11 bases between. The CDR3 coding sequence is TGTGCCAGCAGTTGGGGGCTGAGACAGTACTTC. This gives the protein CASSWGLRQYF.

The chain combines TRBV7-9 with TRBJ2-5; TRBD2 agrees at 8 bases. The CDR3 has 16 residues. V lost 1 base, J lost 2 bases, and 6 bases stayed unmatched. The V gene's germline CDR1 is SEHNR and CDR2 FQNEAQ (reference sequence). CDR3 DNA sequence: TGTGCCAGCAGCTTAGAAGCCGGGGGGGCTCAAGAGACCCAGTACTTC. Its protein product is CASSLEAGGAQETQYF. Combining the CDR3 with reference TRBV7-9 and TRBJ2-5 gives the whole variable domain DTGVSQNPRHKITKRGQNVTFRCDPISEHNRLYWYRQTLGQGPEFLTYFQNEAQLEKSRLLSDRFSAERPKGSFSTLEIQRTEQGDSAMYLCASSLEAGGAQETQYFGPGTRLLVL.

The V and J genes are TRBV2 and TRBJ1-2; TRBD1 matches 9 bases. V trimming: 6 bases; J trimming: 5 bases; junction bases outside the gene matches: 10. CDR1 SNHLY and CDR2 FYNNEI come from the germline V gene. The CDR3 is 15 amino acids. This chain's CDR3 is CASSLQTGGVYGYTF. CDR3 DNA sequence: TGTGCCAGCAGCCTCCAGACAGGGGGGGTGTATGGCTACACCTTC. Together with reference TRBV2 and TRBJ1-2, the CDR3 gives the full variable domain: EPEVTQTPSHQVTQMGQEVILRCVPISNHLYFYWYRQILGQKVEFLVSFYNNEISEKSEIFDDQFSVERPDGSNFTLKIRSTKLEDSAMYFCASSLQTGGVYGYTFGSGTRLTVV.

The chain uses TRBV7-2 and TRBJ2-7, with D possibly being TRBD1 (6 bases). CDR1 is SGHTA and CDR2 is FQGNSA in the germline V gene. The CDR3 sequence is 14 residues long. Trimming stripped 4 bases from V and 2 bases from J, with 12 bases between. Here the CDR3 reads CASSSRDTAYEQYF. Written as DNA, the CDR3 is TGTGCCAGCAGCTCTCGGGACACTGCCTACGAGCAGTACTTC.

This clone was seen just once. This chain links TRBV7-2 with TRBJ2-3; possibly TRBD1 for D (5 bases). The V and J ends lost 2 bases and 3 bases respectively, with 9 bases between them. This CDR3 spans 14 amino acids. The germline V gene has CDR1 SGHTA and CDR2 FQGNSA. Here the CDR3 DNA reads TGTGCCAGCAGCTTAAACCAGGGAACAGATACGCAGTATTTT. Protein product: CASSLNQGTDTQYF.